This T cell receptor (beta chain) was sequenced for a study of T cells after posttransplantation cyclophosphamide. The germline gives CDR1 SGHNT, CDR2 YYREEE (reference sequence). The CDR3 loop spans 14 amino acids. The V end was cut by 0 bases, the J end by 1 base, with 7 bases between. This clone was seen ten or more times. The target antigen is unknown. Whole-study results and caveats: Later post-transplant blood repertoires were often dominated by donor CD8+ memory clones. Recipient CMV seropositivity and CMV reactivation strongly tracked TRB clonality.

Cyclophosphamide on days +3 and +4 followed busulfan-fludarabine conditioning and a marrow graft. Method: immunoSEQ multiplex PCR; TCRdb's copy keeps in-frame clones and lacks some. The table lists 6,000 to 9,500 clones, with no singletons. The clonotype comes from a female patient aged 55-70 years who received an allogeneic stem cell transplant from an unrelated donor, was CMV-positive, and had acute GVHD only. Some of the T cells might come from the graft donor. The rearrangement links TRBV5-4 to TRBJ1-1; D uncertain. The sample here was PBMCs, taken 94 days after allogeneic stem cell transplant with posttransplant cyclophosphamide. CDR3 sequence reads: CASSLELGNTEAFF. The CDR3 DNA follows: TGTGCCAGCAGCTTGGAGCTAGGGAACACTGAAGCTTTCTTT. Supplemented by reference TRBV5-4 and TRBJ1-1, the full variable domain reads ETGVTQSPTHLIKTRGQQVTLRCSSQSGHNTVSWYQQALGQGPQFIFQYYREEENGRGNFPPRFSGLQFPNYSSELNVNALELDDSALYLCASSLELGNTEAFFGQGTRLTVV.